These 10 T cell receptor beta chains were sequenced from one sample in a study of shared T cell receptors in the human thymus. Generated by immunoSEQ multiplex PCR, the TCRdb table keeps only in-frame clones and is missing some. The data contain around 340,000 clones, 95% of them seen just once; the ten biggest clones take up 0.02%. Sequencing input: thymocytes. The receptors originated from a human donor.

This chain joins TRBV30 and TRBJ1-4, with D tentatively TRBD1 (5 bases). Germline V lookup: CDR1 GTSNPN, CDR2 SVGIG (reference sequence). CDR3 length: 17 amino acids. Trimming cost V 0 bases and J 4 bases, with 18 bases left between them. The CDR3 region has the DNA TGTGCCTGGAGTGTGACAGAGACCTTATTCTTTAATGAAAAACTGTTTTTT. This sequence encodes CAWSVTETLFFNEKLFF.

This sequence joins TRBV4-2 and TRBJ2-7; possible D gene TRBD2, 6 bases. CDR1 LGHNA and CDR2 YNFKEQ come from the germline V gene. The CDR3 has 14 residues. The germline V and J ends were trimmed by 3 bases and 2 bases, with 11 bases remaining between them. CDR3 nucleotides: TGTGCCAGCAGCCAGGTAGCGGCCCCCTACGAGCAGTACTTC. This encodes CASSQVAAPYEQYF.

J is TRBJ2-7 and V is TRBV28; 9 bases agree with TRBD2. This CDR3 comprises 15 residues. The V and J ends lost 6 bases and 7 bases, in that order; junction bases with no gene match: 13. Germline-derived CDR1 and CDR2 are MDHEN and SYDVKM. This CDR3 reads CASRGSSGSDSEQYF. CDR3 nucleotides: TGTGCCAGCAGGGGGAGTAGCGGGAGCGACTCGGAGCAGTACTTC.

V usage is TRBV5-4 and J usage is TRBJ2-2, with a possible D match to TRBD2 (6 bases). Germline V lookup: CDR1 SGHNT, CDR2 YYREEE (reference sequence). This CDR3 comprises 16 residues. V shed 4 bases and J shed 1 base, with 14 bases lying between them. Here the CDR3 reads CASSPGRAENTGELFF. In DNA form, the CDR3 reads TGTGCCAGCAGCCCCGGGAGAGCGGAGAACACCGGGGAGCTGTTTTTT.

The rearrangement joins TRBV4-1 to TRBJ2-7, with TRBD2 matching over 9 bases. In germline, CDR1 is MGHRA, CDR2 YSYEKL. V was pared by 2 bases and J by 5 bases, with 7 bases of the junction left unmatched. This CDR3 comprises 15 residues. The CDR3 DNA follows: TGCGCCAGCAGCCAAACTAGCGGGCTGGCGCACGAGCAGTACTTC. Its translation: CASSQTSGLAHEQYF.

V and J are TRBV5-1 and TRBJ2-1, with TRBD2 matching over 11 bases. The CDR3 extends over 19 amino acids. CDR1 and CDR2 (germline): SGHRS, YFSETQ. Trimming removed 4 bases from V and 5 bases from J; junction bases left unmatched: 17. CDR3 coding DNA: TGCGCCAGCAGCCCTGGCGTACTAGCGGGAGATCAACCGAACAATGAGCAGTTCTTC. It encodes CASSPGVLAGDQPNNEQFF.

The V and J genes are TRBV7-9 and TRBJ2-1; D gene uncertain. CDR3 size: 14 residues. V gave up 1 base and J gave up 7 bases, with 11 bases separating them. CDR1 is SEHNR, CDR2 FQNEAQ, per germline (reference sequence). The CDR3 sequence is CASSLVQITNEQFF. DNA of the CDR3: TGTGCCAGCAGCTTAGTACAGATTACAAATGAGCAGTTCTTC.

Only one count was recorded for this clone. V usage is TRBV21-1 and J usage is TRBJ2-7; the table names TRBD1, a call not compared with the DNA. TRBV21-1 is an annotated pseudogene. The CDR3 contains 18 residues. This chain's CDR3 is CASSRKTFGPQESYEQYF. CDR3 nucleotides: TGTGCCAGCAGCCGCAAAACCTTCGGTCCACAGGAATCCTACGAGCAGTACTTC.

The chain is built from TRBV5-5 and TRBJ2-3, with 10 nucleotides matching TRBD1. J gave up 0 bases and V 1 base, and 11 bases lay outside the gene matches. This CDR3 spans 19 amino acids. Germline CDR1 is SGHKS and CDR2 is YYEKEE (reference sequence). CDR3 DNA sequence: TGTGCCAGCAGCTTGCCTGATTGGGGGACAGGGGATAGCACAGATACGCAGTATTTT. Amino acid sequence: CASSLPDWGTGDSTDTQYF.

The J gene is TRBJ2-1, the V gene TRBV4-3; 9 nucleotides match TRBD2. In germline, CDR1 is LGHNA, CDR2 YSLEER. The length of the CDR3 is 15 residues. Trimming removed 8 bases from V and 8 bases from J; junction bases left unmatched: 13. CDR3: CASGVGASGDHEQFF. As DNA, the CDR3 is TGCGCCAGCGGTGTGGGGGCTAGCGGGGATCATGAGCAGTTCTTC.